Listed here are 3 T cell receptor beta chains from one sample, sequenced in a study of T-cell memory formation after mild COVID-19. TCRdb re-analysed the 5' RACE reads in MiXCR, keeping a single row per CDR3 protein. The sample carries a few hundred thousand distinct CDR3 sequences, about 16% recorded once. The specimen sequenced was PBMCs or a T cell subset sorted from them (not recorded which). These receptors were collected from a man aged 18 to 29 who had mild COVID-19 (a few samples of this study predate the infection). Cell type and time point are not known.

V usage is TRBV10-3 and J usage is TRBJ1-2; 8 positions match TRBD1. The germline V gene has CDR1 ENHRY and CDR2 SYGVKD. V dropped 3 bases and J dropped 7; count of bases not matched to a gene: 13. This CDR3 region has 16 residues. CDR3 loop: CAISDPPQDRDSGYTF. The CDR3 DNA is TGTGCCATCAGTGACCCACCCCAGGACAGGGACAGTGGCTACACCTTC.

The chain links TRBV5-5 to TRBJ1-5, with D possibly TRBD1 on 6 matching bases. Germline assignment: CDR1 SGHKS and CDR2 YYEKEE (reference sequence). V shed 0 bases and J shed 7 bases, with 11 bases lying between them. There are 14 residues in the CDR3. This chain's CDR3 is CASSLATGLQPQHF. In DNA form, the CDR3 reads TGTGCCAGCAGCTTGGCAACAGGGTTGCAGCCCCAGCATTTT.

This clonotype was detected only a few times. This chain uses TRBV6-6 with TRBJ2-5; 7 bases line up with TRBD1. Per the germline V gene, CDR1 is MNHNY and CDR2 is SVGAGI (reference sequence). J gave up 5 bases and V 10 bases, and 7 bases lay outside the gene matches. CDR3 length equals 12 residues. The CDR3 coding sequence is TGTGCCACCAGGGGGTTTGGGGAGACCCAGTACTTC. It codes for CATRGFGETQYF.